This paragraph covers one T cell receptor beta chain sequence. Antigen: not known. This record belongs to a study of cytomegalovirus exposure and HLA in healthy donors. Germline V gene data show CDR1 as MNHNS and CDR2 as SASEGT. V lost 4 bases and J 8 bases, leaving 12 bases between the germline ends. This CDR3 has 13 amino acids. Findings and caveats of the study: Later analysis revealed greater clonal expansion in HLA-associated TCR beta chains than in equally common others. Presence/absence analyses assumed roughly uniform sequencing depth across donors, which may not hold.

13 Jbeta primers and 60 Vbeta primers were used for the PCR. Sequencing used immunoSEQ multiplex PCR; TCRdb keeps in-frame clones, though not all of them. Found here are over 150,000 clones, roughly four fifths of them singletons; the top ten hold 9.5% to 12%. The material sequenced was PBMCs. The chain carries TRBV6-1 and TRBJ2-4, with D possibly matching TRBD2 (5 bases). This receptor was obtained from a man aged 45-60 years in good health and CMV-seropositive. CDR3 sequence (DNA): TGTGCCAGCAGTGTCGGGCCCGGGGACATTCAGTACTTC. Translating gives CASSVGPGDIQYF.